The 18 T cell receptor beta chains reported below all come from one sample, sequenced in a study of T cell changes during pregnancy in multiple sclerosis. Sequenced by immunoSEQ multiplex PCR; TCRdb stores in-frame clones only, minus some. This table has 55,000 to 85,000 clones, about 90% appearing once. Here the sequenced sample was peripheral blood, taken after pregnancy. These TCRs come from a female donor with multiple sclerosis, enrolled in a pregnancy study.

The chain recombines TRBV2 with TRBJ1-4; 7 bases map to TRBD1. Per germline, CDR1 SNHLY and CDR2 FYNNEI. The trim removed 6 bases at V and 2 bases at J, leaving 3 bases unmatched. The CDR3 has 14 amino acids. The CDR3 DNA sequence: TGTGCCAGCAGCCGACAGGGTACTAATGAAAAACTGTTTTTT. Its protein product is CASSRQGTNEKLFF.

This sequence joins TRBV19 and TRBJ2-1; TRBD2 agrees at 7 bases. The CDR3 runs to 14 residues. Trimming took 4 bases from V and 7 from J; bases not matched to a gene: 7. Per the germline V gene, CDR1 is LNHDA and CDR2 is SQIVND (reference sequence). CDR3 nucleotides: TGTGCCAGTAGTAACCGGGGGGATCATAATGAGCAGTTCTTC. Encoded protein: CASSNRGDHNEQFF.

The gene calls are TRBV30 and TRBJ1-2; D is uncertain. Trimming removed 0 bases at V and 4 bases at J, with 9 bases between. Germline CDR1 GTSNPN, CDR2 SVGIG (reference sequence). The CDR3 consists of 13 residues. The chain's CDR3 is CAWSVRGFYGYTF. Written as DNA, the CDR3 is TGTGCCTGGAGTGTACGTGGCTTCTATGGCTACACCTTC.

The chain's CDR3 is CASSRLAGGPGLSYNEQFF. CDR3 nucleotides: TGTGCCAGCAGCAGACTAGCGGGAGGGCCAGGTTTGTCCTACAATGAGCAGTTCTTC. V usage is TRBV5-6 and J usage is TRBJ2-1, with 14 positions matching TRBD2. The CDR3 length is 19 residues. Trimming removed 4 bases from V and 1 base from J; junction bases left unmatched: 10. CDR1 and CDR2 from the germline V gene are SGHDT and YYEEEE.

The rearrangement uses TRBV5-5 and TRBJ1-5; D might be TRBD1 (5 bases). The CDR3 sequence is 14 residues long. The V and J ends lost 0 bases and 1 base respectively, with 5 bases between them. Germline CDR1 reads SGHKS; CDR2 reads YYEKEE (reference sequence). CDR3 in amino acids: CASSLEGSNQPQHF. Here the CDR3 DNA reads TGTGCCAGCAGCTTGGAGGGGAGCAATCAGCCCCAGCATTTT. Supplemented by reference TRBV5-5 and TRBJ1-5, the full variable domain reads DAGVTQSPTHLIKTRGQQVTLRCSPISGHKSVSWYQQVLGQGPQFIFQYYEKEERGRGNFPDRFSARQFPNYSSELNVNALLLGDSALYLCASSLEGSNQPQHFGDGTRLSIL.

This chain links TRBV6-6 with TRBJ2-7, with 7 bases fitting TRBD2. V was pared by 5 bases and J by 6 bases, with 1 base of the junction left unmatched. This CDR3 has 11 residues. Germline V gene data show CDR1 as MNHNY and CDR2 as SVGAGI (reference sequence). This CDR3 reads CASSSGAEQYF. The CDR3 DNA sequence: TGTGCCAGCAGTAGCGGGGCCGAGCAGTACTTC.

The chain carries TRBV5-1 and TRBJ2-1, with 10 bases aligning to TRBD2. Per germline, CDR1 SGHRS and CDR2 YFSETQ. The CDR3 runs to 16 residues. V lost 0 bases, J lost 3 bases, and 3 bases stayed unmatched. CDR3 bases: TGCGCCAGCAGCTTGGCAGCGGGGGGGGACTACAATGAGCAGTTCTTC. It codes for CASSLAAGGDYNEQFF. Full variable domain (outside the CDR3, taken from reference TRBV5-1 and TRBJ2-1): KAGVTQTPRYLIKTRGQQVTLSCSPISGHRSVSWYQQTPGQGLQFLFEYFSETQRNKGNFPGRFSGRQFSNSRSEMNVSTLELGDSALYLCASSLAAGGDYNEQFFGPGTRLTVL.

Here the CDR3 DNA reads TGTGCCAGCAGCCCACTGCGGGGGGCTGACTCCTACAATGAGCAGTTCTTC. Encoded protein: CASSPLRGADSYNEQFF. The chain links TRBV5-4 to TRBJ2-1; 8 bases line up with TRBD2. V shed 4 bases, J shed 0 bases, and the junction held 9 bases outside the gene matches. This CDR3 spans 17 amino acids. Germline V lookup: CDR1 SGHNT, CDR2 YYREEE (reference sequence). Combining the CDR3 with reference TRBV5-4 and TRBJ2-1 gives the whole variable domain ETGVTQSPTHLIKTRGQQVTLRCSSQSGHNTVSWYQQALGQGPQFIFQYYREEENGRGNFPPRFSGLQFPNYSSELNVNALELDDSALYLCASSPLRGADSYNEQFFGPGTRLTVL.

The gene calls are TRBV18 and TRBJ1-1; the D is unclear. The V gene's germline CDR1 is KGHSH and CDR2 LQKENI. The CDR3 runs to 12 residues. Trimming left V 0 bases short and J 6 bases short, with 5 bases between. CDR3 DNA sequence: TGTGCCAGCTCACCACCGTCAGCTGAAGCTTTCTTT. Its translation: CASSPPSAEAFF.

The chain combines TRBV28 with TRBJ1-5; no reliable D call. CDR3 length: 11 amino acids. V gave up 8 bases and J gave up 3 bases, with 5 bases separating them. Germline CDR1 reads MDHEN; CDR2 reads SYDVKM. CDR3 sequence (DNA): TGTGCCAGCGGCCCCAATCAGCCCCAGCATTTT. Translated, it gives CASGPNQPQHF.

The rearrangement joins TRBV7-6 to TRBJ2-3; 10 bases align to TRBD2. Per germline, CDR1 SGHVS and CDR2 FNYEAQ. The CDR3 sequence is 14 residues long. V gave up 7 bases and J gave up 6 bases; unmatched junction bases: 7. CDR3 sequence (DNA): TGTGCCAGCACCCGAGCGGGAGGGCCTGATACGCAGTATTTT. This encodes CASTRAGGPDTQYF.

The chain carries TRBV5-1 and TRBJ2-7; TRBD2 matches 8 bases. Germline V gives CDR1 SGHRS, CDR2 YFSETQ. After removal of 2 bases from V and 6 bases from J, the junction contained 7 bases not matched to a gene. The CDR3 is made up of 14 amino acids. CDR3 protein: CASSFNGRAFEQYF. The CDR3, as DNA: TGCGCCAGCAGCTTTAACGGGAGGGCCTTCGAGCAGTACTTC.

This clone has only one observation. This chain uses TRBV11-2 with TRBJ2-3; the match to TRBD2 covers 11 bases. Germline values: CDR1 SGHAT, CDR2 FQNNGV. V lost 3 bases, J lost 4 bases, and 9 bases stayed unmatched. This CDR3 region has 17 residues. The CDR3 here is CASSFPSGRPGADTQYF. CDR3 DNA: TGTGCCAGCAGCTTTCCTAGCGGGAGGCCGGGGGCAGATACGCAGTATTTT.

This clone has just a few counts. The chain is built from TRBV7-9 and TRBJ2-1, with D tentatively TRBD1 (6 bases). Germline values: CDR1 SEHNR, CDR2 FQNEAQ (reference sequence). The V end was cut by 11 bases, the J end by 0 bases, with 14 bases between. This CDR3 contains 14 residues. CDR3 protein: CAGGTGFSYNEQFF. The CDR3 nucleotides are TGTGCCGGGGGAACAGGGTTCTCCTACAATGAGCAGTTCTTC.

This sequence joins TRBV5-1 and TRBJ1-1; D is unclear. The V gene lost 0 bases and the J gene lost 1 base, with 16 bases spanning the gap. CDR1 is SGHRS, CDR2 YFSETQ, per germline. The CDR3 runs to 17 residues. DNA for the CDR3: TGCGCCAGCAGCTTGGTTCCCTGGCTCGAGGGGAACACTGAAGCTTTCTTT. It is translated as CASSLVPWLEGNTEAFF.

The genes are TRBV4-2 and TRBJ2-1, with a possible D match to TRBD1 (6 bases). Germline CDR1 LGHNA, CDR2 YNFKEQ. This CDR3 has 12 amino acids. Trimming removed 5 bases at V and 8 bases at J, with 10 bases between. This CDR3 is CASSTRGYEQFF. The CDR3 nucleotides read TGTGCCAGCAGCACCAGGGGTTATGAGCAGTTCTTC.

The genes are TRBV29-1 and TRBJ2-7; TRBD2 might be the D (5 bases). The V end was cut by 6 bases, the J end by 7 bases, with 10 bases between. Germline values: CDR1 SQVTM, CDR2 ANQGSEA. The CDR3 is made up of 10 amino acids. CDR3: CSVSTGEQYF. In nucleotides, the CDR3 is TGCAGCGTCTCAACGGGAGAGCAGTACTTC.

V is TRBV5-1 and J is TRBJ1-1, with a possible D match to TRBD1 (6 bases). The CDR3 extends over 15 amino acids. CDR1 and CDR2 (germline): SGHRS, YFSETQ. V gave up 4 bases and J gave up 5 bases, with 18 bases separating them. The CDR3 DNA is TGCGCCAGCAGCGCGCACTTTGAAGGGGGAACTGAAGCTTTCTTT. Residues: CASSAHFEGGTEAFF.